The clone carrying this T cell receptor beta chain was observed at least ten times. The antigen remains undetermined. This specimen comes from a study of regulatory T cells in long-lasting Graves disease. Study results and caveats: Persistent disease showed a preference for TRBV28, TRBJ1-2 and TRBJ2-5.

Construction of TCR beta libraries relied on iRepertoire HTBI primers and on Arm-PCR targeting CDR3 regions. TCRdb called the multiplex PCR reads again in MiXCR, with one record for every CDR3 protein. The table shows 200,000 to 250,000 distinct CDR3 sequences, with roughly 19% occurring only once. The germline V gene has CDR1 MNHNS and CDR2 SASEGT. The V end lost 1 base, the J end lost 4 bases, and 13 bases lay between the germline ends. This CDR3 spans 15 amino acids. The time point here: newly diagnosed GD, antithyroid drugs for less than 3 months. PBMCs were the source of the RNA used for TCR sequencing. These same records also appear under a second study, on T cells in Graves' hyperthyroidism and ophthalmopathy.

The material was peripheral blood mononuclear cells (PBMCs), obtained at new diagnosis, from a patient treated with antithyroid drugs. The clonotype comes from a woman under 40 with Graves disease. This sequence joins TRBV6-1 and TRBJ1-2; D call uncertain. The CDR3 region is CASSEGYKATYGYTF. The CDR3 DNA follows: TGTGCCAGCAGTGAAGGGTACAAAGCCACCTATGGCTACACCTTC.